Below are 26 T cell receptor beta chains sequenced from a single sample in a study of cytomegalovirus exposure and HLA in healthy donors. Sequencing was performed with immunoSEQ multiplex PCR; in TCRdb, only in-frame clones are kept and a portion is missing. Found here are roughly 80,000 clones, 90% to 95% of them singletons; the top ten hold 0.65% to 0.8%. Sequencing input: PBMCs. Receptor source: a man aged 18-30 years in good health and CMV-seronegative.

The genes are TRBV6-4 and TRBJ1-2, with D tentatively TRBD1 (5 bases). The CDR3 sequence is 15 residues long. With 6 bases removed from V and 3 bases from J, the gap between germline ends came to 17 bases. Germline V lookup: CDR1 MRHNA, CDR2 SNTAGT. The CDR3 region has the DNA TGTGCCAGCAGCCAAAGCGGGGACTCCTACTATGGCTACACCTTC. This encodes CASSQSGDSYYGYTF.

V is TRBV13 and J is TRBJ1-4, with D perhaps matching TRBD1 (5 bases). Trimming took 4 bases from V and 3 from J, leaving 15 bases between them. Germline values: CDR1 PRHDT, CDR2 FYEKMQ (reference sequence). This CDR3 region has 16 residues. Here the CDR3 DNA reads TGTGCCAGCAGCTCATGGGGGGATGGCGCTAATGAAAAACTGTTTTTT. Translating gives CASSSWGDGANEKLFF.

The gene calls are TRBV19 and TRBJ1-4; 12 bases fit TRBD1. CDR1 is LNHDA, CDR2 SQIVND, per germline (reference sequence). The CDR3 consists of 14 residues. With 6 bases clipped from V and 7 bases from J, the junction kept 3 bases outside the gene matches. The CDR3 here is CASRGTGGREKLFF. CDR3 DNA sequence: TGTGCCAGTAGGGGGACAGGGGGCCGTGAAAAACTGTTTTTT.

This clone was found once. The chain carries TRBV18 and TRBJ1-1; 8 positions agree with TRBD1. Germline V gives CDR1 KGHSH, CDR2 LQKENI. The CDR3 contains 13 residues. Unmatched junction bases numbered 3, after V lost 3 bases and J lost 6 bases. The CDR3 sequence is CASSPDRESEAFF. The CDR3 nucleotides are TGTGCCAGCTCACCGGACAGGGAATCTGAAGCTTTCTTT.

This chain connects TRBV2 to TRBJ1-2; D is uncertain. The germline V gene encodes CDR1 SNHLY and CDR2 FYNNEI. Trimming took off 3 bases at V and 7 bases at J, with 12 bases between the two ends. The CDR3 is made up of 13 amino acids. The CDR3 is CASSEKWEGGYTF. The CDR3 DNA reads as TGTGCCAGCAGTGAGAAATGGGAGGGTGGCTACACCTTC.

The V call is TRBV10-3, the J call TRBJ2-4; D might be TRBD1 (6 bases). The CDR3 has 14 amino acids. CDR1 and CDR2 (germline): ENHRY, SYGVKD. V shed 3 bases and J shed 6 bases, with 12 bases lying between them. For the CDR3, the DNA is TGTGCCATCAGTGAACAGGGACATTCAAACATTCAGTACTTC. Translation: CAISEQGHSNIQYF.

This clone has a single count. This chain joins TRBV10-2 and TRBJ2-5, with 10 bases identical to TRBD2. Germline V lookup: CDR1 WSHSY, CDR2 SAAADI. The CDR3 contains 16 residues. Germline trimming cut 7 bases from V and 5 bases from J; bases unmatched to any gene: 13. This CDR3 is CASKDASGGLRETQYF. The CDR3 DNA sequence: TGCGCCAGCAAAGACGCTAGCGGGGGACTTAGGGAGACCCAGTACTTC.

This clone was observed once. The chain couples TRBV9 to TRBJ2-4; TRBD1 aligns across 9 bases. Germline CDR1 and CDR2: SGDLS and YYNGEE. The CDR3 extends over 15 amino acids. V shed 1 base, J shed 8 bases, and the junction held 7 bases outside the gene matches. The CDR3 DNA is TGTGCCAGCAGCGTAAGGGACAGGGAAGCGGACATTCAGTACTTC. This gives the protein CASSVRDREADIQYF. Based on the CDR3 plus reference TRBV9 and TRBJ2-4, the full variable domain is DSGVTQTPKHLITATGQRVTLRCSPRSGDLSVYWYQQSLDQGLQFLIQYYNGEERAKGNILERFSAQQFPDLHSELNLSSLELGDSALYFCASSVRDREADIQYFGAGTRLSVL.

J is TRBJ2-1 and V is TRBV27, with D possibly TRBD1 on 5 matching bases. V was pared by 2 bases and J by 8 bases, with 16 bases between. Looked up from germline, CDR1 is MNHEY and CDR2 is SMNVEV (reference sequence). This CDR3 is built from 15 residues. CDR3 protein: CASSLRQGREDEQFF. The DNA for the CDR3 is TGTGCCAGCAGTTTAAGGCAGGGCCGTGAAGATGAGCAGTTCTTC.

Only a few counts were recorded for this clone. The chain is built from TRBV6-4 and TRBJ2-3, with 10 positions matching TRBD1. The length of the CDR3 is 15 residues. V shed 2 bases and J 1 base; nucleotides not matched to a gene: 0. Germline values: CDR1 MRHNA, CDR2 SNTAGT. CDR3 loop: CASSDGTGGTDTQYF. Here the CDR3 DNA reads TGTGCCAGCAGTGACGGGACAGGGGGCACAGATACGCAGTATTTT.

J is TRBJ1-1 and V is TRBV10-3; 7 nucleotides line up with TRBD1. Germline loops: CDR1 ENHRY, CDR2 SYGVKD. The trim removed 0 bases at V and 3 bases at J, leaving 4 bases unmatched. The length of the CDR3 is 15 residues. The chain's CDR3 is CAISESKGQYTEAFF. CDR3 coding DNA: TGTGCCATCAGTGAGTCGAAGGGACAGTACACTGAAGCTTTCTTT.

The chain has TRBV15 and TRBJ2-1, with 10 bases fitting TRBD2. The CDR3 covers 15 residues. Trimming cost V 0 bases and J 8 bases; bases outside gene matches: 4. Germline CDR1 reads LNHNV; CDR2 reads YYDKDF (reference sequence). The CDR3 region is CATSREAGGPYEQFF. CDR3 nucleotides: TGTGCCACCAGCAGAGAAGCGGGGGGGCCTTATGAGCAGTTCTTC.

The chain couples TRBV2 to TRBJ2-7, with TRBD2 matching 9 bases. The V segment lost 11 bases and the J segment 6 bases; nucleotides outside the gene matches: 17. The CDR3 length is 15 residues. Germline V gene data show CDR1 as SNHLY and CDR2 as FYNNEI. The CDR3 bases are TGTGCCGCGACTAGGGGGACTAGCCGATTTGGCGAGCAGTACTTC. It yields the protein CAATRGTSRFGEQYF. The variable domain in full, with the rest retrieved from reference TRBV2 and TRBJ2-7, is EPEVTQTPSHQVTQMGQEVILRCVPISNHLYFYWYRQILGQKVEFLVSFYNNEISEKSEIFDDQFSVERPDGSNFTLKIRSTKLEDSAMYFCAATRGTSRFGEQYFGPGTRLTVT.

The chain joins TRBV5-6 to TRBJ2-7; 7 positions match TRBD1. The CDR3 has 14 amino acids. Looked up from germline, CDR1 is SGHDT and CDR2 is YYEEEE. The V gene end was trimmed by 4 bases and the J gene end by 0 bases; junction bases not matched to a gene: 4. The DNA for the CDR3 is TGTGCCAGCAGCCTCGGGACAGTCTCCTACGAGCAGTACTTC. Translating it yields CASSLGTVSYEQYF. Based on the CDR3 plus reference TRBV5-6 and TRBJ2-7, the full variable domain is DAGVTQSPTHLIKTRGQQVTLRCSPKSGHDTVSWYQQALGQGPQFIFQYYEEEERQRGNFPDRFSGHQFPNYSSELNVNALLLGDSALYLCASSLGTVSYEQYFGPGTRLTVT.

The CDR3 sequence: CASSFTGGRSPLHF. The CDR3 DNA sequence: TGTGCCAGCAGTTTCACGGGAGGTCGTTCACCCCTCCACTTT. The V gene is TRBV6-5, the J gene TRBJ1-6; D call uncertain. This CDR3 contains 14 residues. The V gene lost 4 bases and the J gene lost 9 bases, with 13 bases spanning the gap. From germline, CDR1 is MNHEY and CDR2 SVGAGI.

This clone was seen more than once but under ten times. This chain links TRBV5-1 with TRBJ2-7, with TRBD1 as a possible D gene (7 bases). The CDR3 loop spans 12 amino acids. Per the germline V gene, CDR1 is SGHRS and CDR2 is YFSETQ. Trimming removed 7 bases from V and 4 bases from J, with 12 bases in between. DNA for the CDR3: TGCGCCAGCGCGGAGGGGGCGTACGAGCAGTACTTC. It encodes CASAEGAYEQYF.

The V call is TRBV4-2, the J call TRBJ2-6; no reliable D call. The CDR3 extends over 15 amino acids. Trimming pared 0 bases from V and 2 bases from J, leaving 5 bases between. In germline, CDR1 is LGHNA, CDR2 YNFKEQ. Here the CDR3 DNA reads TGTGCCAGCAGCCAAGAGTCGGCTGGGGCCAACGTCCTGACTTTC. Translated: CASSQESAGANVLTF.

J is TRBJ2-7 and V is TRBV4-1; TRBD1 matches 12 bases. The J segment lost 3 bases and the V segment lost 3 bases, leaving 3 bases of the junction unmatched. This CDR3 comprises 15 residues. The germline gives CDR1 MGHRA, CDR2 YSYEKL. CDR3 in amino acids: CASSQGQGAIYEQYF. The DNA of the CDR3 is TGCGCCAGCAGCCAGGGACAGGGGGCGATCTACGAGCAGTACTTC.

V and J are TRBV5-4 and TRBJ2-1; possible D gene TRBD2, 6 bases. Per germline, CDR1 SGHNT and CDR2 YYREEE (reference sequence). V lost 4 bases and J 0 bases, leaving 14 bases between the germline ends. This CDR3 is 16 amino acids long. The CDR3 bases are TGTGCCAGCAGCCAAGGGAGGACGGCCTCCTACAATGAGCAGTTCTTC. Its translation: CASSQGRTASYNEQFF.

Comment on this clone: Distinct nucleotide sequences in the sample also encode this CDR3. The chain employs TRBV7-2 and TRBJ1-5; TRBD1 matches 8 bases. This CDR3 has 13 amino acids. CDR1 and CDR2 from the germline V gene are SGHTA and FQGNSA. Trimming removed 6 bases from V and 7 bases from J; junction bases left unmatched: 5. DNA for the CDR3: TGTGCCAGCAGTTACAGGGGGGACCAGCCCCAGCATTTT. Residues: CASSYRGDQPQHF. The whole variable domain, filled in from reference TRBV7-2 and TRBJ1-5, reads GAGVSQSPSNKVTEKGKDVELRCDPISGHTALYWYRQSLGQGLEFLIYFQGNSAPDKSGLPSDRFSAERTGGSVSTLTIQRTQQEDSAVYLCASSYRGDQPQHFGDGTRLSIL.

The V call is TRBV4-1, the J call TRBJ1-5; no reliable D call. CDR3 length: 15 residues. Trimming removed 1 base from V and 4 bases from J, with 11 bases in between. Germline CDR1 is MGHRA and CDR2 is YSYEKL. The CDR3 nucleotides read TGCGCCAGCAGCCAAGTAGGAGCGAGGAATCAGCCCCAGCATTTT. Protein: CASSQVGARNQPQHF.

This chain connects TRBV6-5 to TRBJ2-1; TRBD1 matches at 10 bases. The length of the CDR3 is 15 residues. Trimming cost V 0 bases and J 9 bases; bases outside gene matches: 5. Per germline, CDR1 MNHEY and CDR2 SVGAGI. The chain's CDR3 is CASSYSGQGLSEQFF. CDR3 bases: TGTGCCAGCAGTTACTCGGGACAGGGGCTTAGTGAGCAGTTCTTC.

The table lists this clone with a count of one. The chain couples TRBV5-1 to TRBJ2-1; D unresolved. In germline, CDR1 is SGHRS, CDR2 YFSETQ. V shed 0 bases and J shed 6 bases, with 7 bases lying between them. The CDR3 has 13 amino acids. In DNA, the CDR3 is TGCGCCAGCAGCTTGGCTAGTCTCAATGAGCAGTTCTTC. Amino acids: CASSLASLNEQFF.

The V and J genes are TRBV6-4 and TRBJ2-6; 7 bases agree with TRBD1. V shed 1 base, J shed 4 bases, and the junction held 4 bases outside the gene matches. From germline, CDR1 is MRHNA and CDR2 SNTAGT. This CDR3 comprises 16 residues. In DNA, the CDR3 is TGTGCCAGCAGTGACTTCGACAGGGACGGGGCCAACGTCCTGACTTTC. Protein sequence: CASSDFDRDGANVLTF.

J is TRBJ1-5 and V is TRBV19; possible D gene TRBD1, 5 bases. V lost 2 bases and J 3 bases, leaving 11 bases between the germline ends. The CDR3 is made up of 15 amino acids. CDR1 and CDR2 from the germline V gene are LNHDA and SQIVND (reference sequence). CDR3 sequence reads: CASSILPGNNQPQHF. The CDR3 DNA sequence: TGTGCCAGTAGTATATTGCCAGGGAACAATCAGCCCCAGCATTTT.

The chain has TRBV11-2 and TRBJ2-3, with a weak D call TRBD1 (5 bases). CDR1 and CDR2 from the germline V gene are SGHAT and FQNNGV. The CDR3 has 13 amino acids. V lost 5 bases, J lost 4 bases, and 10 bases lay in between. CDR3 amino acids: CASSPGRADTQYF. In DNA form, the CDR3 reads TGTGCCAGCAGCCCCGGCAGGGCAGATACGCAGTATTTT.